The 29 T cell receptor beta chains below all came from one sample that was sequenced in a study of T cells in Graves' hyperthyroidism and ophthalmopathy. Amplification of TCR beta CDR3 regions used RNA as the template. When the TCR CDR3 underwent first-round RT-PCR, the HTBI primer set was used. MiXCR, run by TCRdb on the multiplex PCR reads, gives a single entry per CDR3 protein. The repertoire holds approximately 590,000 distinct CDR3 sequences, with about half as singletons. Sequencing was performed on peripheral blood or thyroid tissue (not recorded which). The receptors stem from a woman aged 18-29 years with Graves' hyperthyroidism.

This clonotype appeared once. The rearrangement links TRBV5-1 to TRBJ2-5, with 8 bases identical to TRBD2. The V gene's germline CDR1 is SGHRS and CDR2 YFSETQ. The CDR3 is 17 amino acids. The V gene end was trimmed by 2 bases and the J gene end by 3 bases; junction bases not matched to a gene: 12. This CDR3 is CASSLAGDARGKETQYF. Here the CDR3 DNA reads TGCGCCAGCAGCTTAGCGGGGGATGCCCGGGGAAAAGAGACCCAGTACTTC.

The rearrangement uses TRBV7-2 and TRBJ2-2, with 8 nucleotides matching TRBD1. Germline V lookup: CDR1 SGHTA, CDR2 FQGNSA. This CDR3 contains 15 residues. The V gene end was trimmed by 5 bases and the J gene end by 6 bases; junction bases not matched to a gene: 8. The CDR3 sequence is CASSRQGLEAGELFF. The DNA for the CDR3 is TGTGCCAGCAGCCGACAGGGGCTCGAGGCCGGGGAGCTGTTTTTT. The full variable domain, with the rest looked up from reference TRBV7-2 and TRBJ2-2, is GAGVSQSPSNKVTEKGKDVELRCDPISGHTALYWYRQSLGQGLEFLIYFQGNSAPDKSGLPSDRFSAERTGGSVSTLTIQRTQQEDSAVYLCASSRQGLEAGELFFGEGSRLTVL.

This clonotype occurred many times. J is TRBJ1-1 and V is TRBV25-1; D is possibly TRBD1 (5 bases). Germline values: CDR1 MGHDK, CDR2 SYGVNS. With 4 bases removed from V and 8 bases from J, the gap between germline ends came to 14 bases. This CDR3 region has 13 residues. CDR3 sequence (DNA): TGTGCCAGCAGTGCCTTCCACAGGTCGGAAGCTTTCTTT. Its protein is CASSAFHRSEAFF.

Comments on this clonotype: One end of the junction does not line up with germline, which may come from a read error. V usage is TRBV7-4 and J usage is TRBJ1-5; D unclear. Germline V lookup: CDR1 SGHVT, CDR2 SQSDAQ. The CDR3 has 16 amino acids. CDR3 sequence: CASSLGRTELNRPQHF. Written as DNA, the CDR3 is TGTGCCAGCAGCTTAGGCAGGACGGAGCTGAATCGGCCCCAGCATTTT.

J is TRBJ1-2 and V is TRBV29-1; a weak D match, TRBD1 (6 bases). CDR1 and CDR2 (germline): SQVTM, ANQGSEA. The CDR3 consists of 10 residues. V gave up 8 bases and J gave up 6 bases, with 10 bases separating them. Written as DNA, the CDR3 is TGCAGCTGGGGGCGCGATGGCTACACCTTC. As protein: CSWGRDGYTF.

V and J are TRBV7-9 and TRBJ2-7, with TRBD1 matching 8 bases. The CDR3 runs 15 residues. Germline loops: CDR1 SEHNR, CDR2 FQNEAQ (reference sequence). V gave up 3 bases and J gave up 0 bases; unmatched junction bases: 4. This chain's CDR3 is CASSLGQEISYEQYF. CDR3 sequence (DNA): TGTGCCAGCAGCTTGGGACAGGAGATCTCCTACGAGCAGTACTTC.

This clonotype came up once. V and J are TRBV7-2 and TRBJ1-2; the match to TRBD1 covers 7 bases. Germline V gives CDR1 SGHTA, CDR2 FQGNSA. Trimming at V came to 1 base and at J to 7 bases, leaving 6 bases not matched to a gene. This CDR3 spans 14 amino acids. CDR3 DNA sequence: TGTGCCAGCAGCTTAGGCAGGGGGGTTTTTGGCTACACCTTC. Protein: CASSLGRGVFGYTF.

This clonotype was detected ten times or more. The chain recombines TRBV7-3 with TRBJ2-7; 8 bases align to TRBD2. The CDR3 spans 13 residues. Germline CDR1 is SGHTA and CDR2 is FQGTGA. V trimming: 5 bases; J trimming: 6 bases; junction bases outside the gene matches: 6. This CDR3 is CASSLSGIGEQYF. As DNA, the CDR3 is TGTGCCAGCAGCCTTAGCGGGATAGGCGAGCAGTACTTC.

This clonotype was found a few times. The chain combines TRBV11-1 with TRBJ2-5; D gene uncertain. Deletions cut 5 bases from V and 5 bases from J, with 6 bases between. CDR1 and CDR2 from the germline V gene are SGHAT and FQDESV (reference sequence). This CDR3 has 11 residues. The CDR3, as DNA: TGTGCCAGCAGCGGAGACGAGACCCAGTACTTC. This codes for CASSGDETQYF.

This chain uses TRBV20-1 with TRBJ2-5, with 8 bases lining up with TRBD2. The CDR3 contains 16 residues. Germline V gene sequence: CDR1 DFQATT, CDR2 SNEGSKA (reference sequence). The V and J ends lost 5 bases and 2 bases, in that order; junction bases with no gene match: 13. The CDR3 region is CSAGTGGQAAQETQYF. The CDR3, as DNA: TGCAGTGCTGGGACGGGAGGGCAAGCTGCGCAAGAGACCCAGTACTTC.

This clonotype was counted at least ten times. V usage is TRBV7-8 and J usage is TRBJ1-1; maybe TRBD1 (5 bases). V was pared by 0 bases and J by 3 bases, with 8 bases between. Germline V gives CDR1 SGHVS, CDR2 FQNEAQ. The CDR3 covers 14 residues. Written as DNA, the CDR3 is TGTGCCAGCAGCTTAGCGTCGGGGGACACTGAAGCTTTCTTT. Translated: CASSLASGDTEAFF.

Points on this clonotype: With a much larger clone just one base away, this may be a read error. This chain uses TRBV2 with TRBJ1-1; D not resolved. The CDR3 is 11 amino acids. Trimming shortened V by 5 bases and J by 10 bases, and 11 bases separated the two germline ends. Germline V CDR1 and CDR2: SNHLY, FYNNEI. CDR3: CASSSNSVAFF. The DNA for the CDR3 is TGTGCCAGCAGTTCGAACAGTGTAGCTTTCTTT.

The J gene is TRBJ1-3, the V gene TRBV25-1; 9 nucleotides agree with TRBD1. Trimming removed 0 bases from V and 2 bases from J; junction bases left unmatched: 2. The CDR3 is 16 amino acids. Germline V CDR1 and CDR2: MGHDK, SYGVNS. The CDR3 DNA sequence: TGTGCCAGCAGTGAATACGGGACAGGGCCTGGAAACACCATATATTTT. This sequence encodes CASSEYGTGPGNTIYF.

This clonotype was seen at least ten times. The chain recombines TRBV11-2 with TRBJ1-6, with 7 bases aligning to TRBD1. Germline V gene data show CDR1 as SGHAT and CDR2 as FQNNGV. Trimming removed 5 bases from V and 5 bases from J; junction bases left unmatched: 6. The CDR3 has 15 amino acids. Written as DNA, the CDR3 is TGTGCCAGCAGCCTACTCGGACAGGATAATTCACCCCTCCACTTT. Translating gives CASSLLGQDNSPLHF.

This clonotype occurred a few times. The chain is built from TRBV4-1 and TRBJ2-5, with 7 bases identical to TRBD2. The germline CDR1 and CDR2 sequences are MGHRA and YSYEKL. Losses at the gene ends were 0 bases for V and 0 bases for J; bases not matched to a gene: 7. The CDR3 consists of 17 residues. CDR3 nucleotide sequence: TGCGCCAGCAGCCAAGATGGGCCTAGCGGAGACCAAGAGACCCAGTACTTC. Translation: CASSQDGPSGDQETQYF.

The chain is built from TRBV20-1 and TRBJ1-3; D gene uncertain. The CDR3 covers 16 residues. Per the germline V gene, CDR1 is DFQATT and CDR2 is SNEGSKA (reference sequence). V was shortened by 0 bases and J by 0 bases, with 12 bases between the two germline ends. CDR3 sequence: CSARDVDFYSGNTIYF. CDR3 nucleotide sequence: TGCAGTGCTAGAGATGTGGATTTTTACTCTGGAAACACCATATATTTT.

This clonotype was seen more than once but under ten times. The V call is TRBV7-3, the J call TRBJ2-2; TRBD1 aligns across 9 bases. CDR1 and CDR2 from the germline V gene are SGHTA and FQGTGA. This CDR3 contains 17 residues. V shed 5 bases, J shed 4 bases, and the junction held 11 bases outside the gene matches. CDR3 sequence: CASSDIWTGVGTGELFF. In DNA form, the CDR3 reads TGTGCCAGCAGCGACATATGGACAGGGGTTGGCACCGGGGAGCTGTTTTTT. The full variable domain, completed using reference TRBV7-3 and TRBJ2-2, is GAGVSQTPSNKVTEKGKYVELRCDPISGHTALYWYRQSLGQGPEFLIYFQGTGAADDSGLPNDRFFAVRPEGSVSTLKIQRTERGDSAVYLCASSDIWTGVGTGELFFGEGSRLTVL.

This clonotype was counted only a few times. A read error may explain this, as a much larger clone is one base away. The CDR3 DNA reads TGCAGCGTTGAATGGGACGGTGATCAGCCCCAGCATTTT. Translating it yields CSVEWDGDQPQHF. This chain links TRBV29-1 with TRBJ1-5, with D possibly TRBD1 on 5 matching bases. This CDR3 is built from 13 residues. Trimming left V 2 bases short and J 5 bases short, with 10 bases between. In germline, CDR1 is SQVTM, CDR2 ANQGSEA.

The table lists this clonotype with a few counts. The chain employs TRBV19 and TRBJ1-2; D may be TRBD1 (6 bases). Per the germline V gene, CDR1 is LNHDA and CDR2 is SQIVND (reference sequence). The CDR3 loop spans 15 amino acids. Trimming stripped 2 bases from V and 2 bases from J, with 12 bases between. CDR3 DNA sequence: TGTGCCAGTAGTATAAGTGCGGACAGAAACTATGGCTACACCTTC. This translates into CASSISADRNYGYTF.

This rearrangement joins TRBV4-1 to TRBJ1-5; D remains ambiguous. This CDR3 spans 15 amino acids. V was shortened by 0 bases and J by 5 bases, with 11 bases between the two germline ends. Germline values: CDR1 MGHRA, CDR2 YSYEKL. The CDR3 protein is CASSQDGYRYQPQHF. The CDR3 DNA is TGCGCCAGCAGCCAAGACGGGTACAGATATCAGCCCCAGCATTTT.

V gene TRBV5-1 combines with J gene TRBJ1-4; D gene uncertain. This CDR3 comprises 14 residues. CDR1 is SGHRS, CDR2 YFSETQ, per germline. The germline V and J ends were trimmed by 3 bases and 0 bases, with 6 bases remaining between them. The CDR3 region is CASSSEATNEKLFF. As DNA, the CDR3 is TGCGCCAGCAGCTCCGAAGCAACTAATGAAAAACTGTTTTTT.

This clonotype was observed many times. This chain uses TRBV25-1 with TRBJ1-6; possible D gene TRBD1, 5 bases. This CDR3 has 13 residues. Trimming took off 5 bases at V and 10 bases at J, with 12 bases between the two ends. In germline, CDR1 is MGHDK, CDR2 SYGVNS. The CDR3 nucleotides are TGTGCCAGCAGTACCTCGGGGCGGTCACCCCTCCACTTT. This gives the protein CASSTSGRSPLHF. The full variable domain, rest sourced from reference TRBV25-1 and TRBJ1-6, is EADIYQTPRYLVIGTGKKITLECSQTMGHDKMYWYQQDPGMELHLIHYSYGVNSTEKGDLSSESTVSRIRTEHFPLTLESARPSHTSQYLCASSTSGRSPLHFGNGTRLTVT.

J is TRBJ1-4 and V is TRBV11-2; D call uncertain. This CDR3 comprises 15 residues. CDR1 is SGHAT, CDR2 FQNNGV, per germline. V was trimmed by 6 bases and J by 0 bases, leaving 11 bases between them. In nucleotides, the CDR3 is TGTGCCAGCAGACTAACCAGTACAACTAATGAAAAACTGTTTTTT. It codes for CASRLTSTTNEKLFF.

V and J are TRBV25-1 and TRBJ1-2; a weak D match, TRBD1 (6 bases). The CDR3 consists of 13 residues. CDR1 MGHDK and CDR2 SYGVNS come from the germline V gene. Between the trimmed V and J ends, which lost 6 bases and 8 bases, there was a span of 16 bases. The CDR3, as DNA: TGTGCCAGCAGCGTTGGGGGGGCGGAGGGCTACACCTTC. It yields the protein CASSVGGAEGYTF.

This rearrangement joins TRBV15 to TRBJ1-3; D is ambiguous. The CDR3 extends over 12 amino acids. Germline CDR1 and CDR2: LNHNV and YYDKDF (reference sequence). V lost 4 bases and J 4 bases, leaving 5 bases between the germline ends. For the CDR3, the DNA is TGTGCCACCAGCACCAGGGGAAACACCATATATTTT. It specifies CATSTRGNTIYF.

This sequence joins TRBV10-3 and TRBJ1-1; D call uncertain. Per germline, CDR1 ENHRY and CDR2 SYGVKD. With 4 bases removed from V and 1 base from J, the gap between germline ends came to 7 bases. The CDR3 consists of 13 residues. The CDR3, as DNA: TGTGCCATCAGTGTGACACCGAACACTGAAGCTTTCTTT. It translates to CAISVTPNTEAFF.

This rearrangement joins TRBV7-9 to TRBJ1-2; 7 bases are shared with TRBD1. The V gene end was trimmed by 3 bases and the J gene end by 8 bases; junction bases not matched to a gene: 9. The CDR3 is 14 amino acids. Germline V lookup: CDR1 SEHNR, CDR2 FQNEAQ (reference sequence). CDR3 DNA: TGTGCCAGCAGCTTGACCCTTGGACAGGAAGGCTACACCTTC. Its protein product is CASSLTLGQEGYTF.

The chain recombines TRBV5-1 with TRBJ2-2, with 11 bases that match TRBD2. Germline V gives CDR1 SGHRS, CDR2 YFSETQ. Germline trimming cut 1 base from V and 5 bases from J; bases unmatched to any gene: 7. The CDR3 has 17 amino acids. CDR3 DNA sequence: TGCGCCAGCAGCTTGCCCCGACTAGCGGGACCGACCGGGGAGCTGTTTTTT. Protein product: CASSLPRLAGPTGELFF. Based on the CDR3 plus reference TRBV5-1 and TRBJ2-2, the full variable domain is KAGVTQTPRYLIKTRGQQVTLSCSPISGHRSVSWYQQTPGQGLQFLFEYFSETQRNKGNFPGRFSGRQFSNSRSEMNVSTLELGDSALYLCASSLPRLAGPTGELFFGEGSRLTVL.

This clonotype was recorded many times. The rearrangement joins TRBV15 to TRBJ2-7; TRBD1 aligns across 10 bases. Unmatched junction bases numbered 13, after V lost 4 bases and J lost 7 bases. There are 16 residues in the CDR3. The germline gives CDR1 LNHNV, CDR2 YYDKDF (reference sequence). CDR3 amino acids: CATSKPGTGDSSEQYF. The CDR3 DNA reads as TGTGCCACCAGCAAACCTGGGACAGGGGATTCCTCTGAGCAGTACTTC. Drawing the rest from reference TRBV15 and TRBJ2-7, the complete variable domain is DAMVIQNPRYQVTQFGKPVTLSCSQTLNHNVMYWYQQKSSQAPKLLFHYYDKDFNNEADTPDNFQSRRPNTSFCFLDIRSPGLGDTAMYLCATSKPGTGDSSEQYFGPGTRLTVT.